The sequence of this T cell receptor (beta chain) was determined in a study of T cells in Graves' hyperthyroidism and ophthalmopathy. Regions amplified from RNA transcripts were the TCR beta CDR3 regions. An initial round of RT-PCR targeting the TCR CDR3 relied on the HTBI primer set. TCRdb recomputed calls from the multiplex PCR reads with MiXCR, one row per CDR3 protein. The sample holds over 450,000 distinct CDR3 sequences, about 15% seen once. This clonotype has at least ten counts. The source of this sequence is a woman between 18 and 29 years old with Graves' ophthalmopathy. Sequencing was done on a sample of blood.

The CDR3 protein is CASSQQQGNGYTF. The CDR3 DNA reads as TGTGCCAGCAGCCAACAACAGGGAAATGGCTACACCTTC. The chain has TRBV6-2 or TRBV6-3 and TRBJ1-2, with TRBD1 as a possible D gene (6 bases). Germline CDR1 MNHEY, CDR2 SVGEGT. Trimming removed 6 bases from V and 6 bases from J, with 14 bases in between. The CDR3 totals 13 residues.